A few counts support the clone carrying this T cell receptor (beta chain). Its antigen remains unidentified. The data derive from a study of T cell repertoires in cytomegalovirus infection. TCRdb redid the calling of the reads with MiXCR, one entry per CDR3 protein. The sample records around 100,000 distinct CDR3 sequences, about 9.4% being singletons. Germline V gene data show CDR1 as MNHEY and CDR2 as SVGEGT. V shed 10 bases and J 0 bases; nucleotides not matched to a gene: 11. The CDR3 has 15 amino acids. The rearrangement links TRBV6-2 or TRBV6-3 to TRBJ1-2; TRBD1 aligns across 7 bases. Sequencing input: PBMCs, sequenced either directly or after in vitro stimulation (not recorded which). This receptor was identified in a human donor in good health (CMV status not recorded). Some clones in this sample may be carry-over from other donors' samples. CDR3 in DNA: TGTGCCACCAGAAGACGGGACAGAGCTAACTATGGCTACACCTTC. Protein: CATRRRDRANYGYTF.